The 5 T cell receptor beta chains in this list originate from one sample, sequenced in a study of T cell responses to AZD1222 COVID-19 vaccine. Only in-frame clones appear in the TCRdb table, and some are missing; sequencing was by immunoSEQ multiplex PCR. Here the sample spans 130,000 or so clones, more than 80% being singletons. The sample consisted of peripheral blood, taken 28 days after the second dose of the MenACWY control vaccine. The receptors shown here come from an adult who received the MenACWY meningococcal vaccine as a control.

V usage is TRBV5-1 and J usage is TRBJ2-7; tentatively, D is TRBD2 (5 bases). CDR1 SGHRS and CDR2 YFSETQ come from the germline V gene. The CDR3 is made up of 15 amino acids. V dropped 0 bases and J dropped 2 bases, with 12 bases sitting between them. CDR3 protein: CASSLGLAQTYEQYF. Written as DNA, the CDR3 is TGCGCCAGCAGCTTGGGGCTAGCACAGACCTACGAGCAGTACTTC.

V is TRBV28 and J is TRBJ1-1, with 7 positions matching TRBD1. Germline lookup yields CDR1 MDHEN and CDR2 SYDVKM. After removal of 6 bases from V and 6 bases from J, the junction contained 10 bases not matched to a gene. CDR3 length: 14 residues. DNA for the CDR3: TGTGCCAGCAGCCGCTCGGACAGGCCCTCTGAAGCTTTCTTT. It specifies CASSRSDRPSEAFF.

This clone was found once. The genes are TRBV19 and TRBJ1-1, with D possibly being TRBD1 (5 bases). Germline V gene lookup returns CDR1 LNHDA and CDR2 SQIVND (reference sequence). With 5 bases removed from V and 4 bases from J, the gap between germline ends came to 17 bases. The CDR3 contains 15 residues. The CDR3 region has the DNA TGTGCCAGTAGTTCATCACAGGTGATGGGCACTGAAGCTTTCTTT. It codes for CASSSSQVMGTEAFF. Filled out from reference TRBV19 and TRBJ1-1, the complete variable domain reads DGGITQSPKYLFRKEGQNVTLSCEQNLNHDAMYWYRQDPGQGLRLIYYSQIVNDFQKGDIAEGYSVSREKKESFPLTVTSAQKNPTAFYLCASSSSQVMGTEAFFGQGTRLTVV.

The chain links TRBV9 to TRBJ1-1; the D is unclear. With 2 bases removed from V and 7 bases from J, the gap between germline ends came to 12 bases. The CDR3 sequence is 13 residues long. CDR1 is SGDLS and CDR2 is YYNGEE in the germline V gene. The CDR3, as DNA: TGTGCCAGCAGCGTGAGGGAGAAAGGTGAAGCTTTCTTT. This translates into CASSVREKGEAFF.

The V and J genes are TRBV10-3 and TRBJ2-1; possible D gene TRBD1, 6 bases. The CDR3 has 16 amino acids. V was shortened by 5 bases and J by 0 bases, with 14 bases between the two germline ends. Germline V gives CDR1 ENHRY, CDR2 SYGVKD. The CDR3 DNA is TGTGCCATCAGTCCCAACAGGGACCCCTCCTACAATGAGCAGTTCTTC. Its protein is CAISPNRDPSYNEQFF.